These 3 T cell receptor beta chains originate from one sample sequenced in a study of blood T cell repertoires in COVID-19. Sequencing was performed with immunoSEQ multiplex PCR; in TCRdb, only in-frame clones are kept and a portion is missing. The sample has about 210,000 clones; 80% are singletons. Sequencing was carried out using PBMCs or T cells enriched from blood (not recorded which). Receptors originate from a man under 40 with acute COVID-19.

The genes are TRBV6-5 and TRBJ2-1; tentatively, D is TRBD2 (6 bases). This CDR3 region has 12 residues. CDR1 is MNHEY, CDR2 SVGAGI, per germline. With 6 bases removed from V and 6 bases from J, the gap between germline ends came to 9 bases. The CDR3 sequence is CASRAGINEQFF. CDR3 nucleotides: TGTGCCAGCAGGGCGGGGATCAATGAGCAGTTCTTC.

This chain connects TRBV5-1 to TRBJ1-2; D is unresolved. The V and J ends lost 1 base and 4 bases respectively, with 11 bases between them. The germline gives CDR1 SGHRS, CDR2 YFSETQ. This CDR3 is built from 14 residues. The CDR3 DNA is TGCGCCAGCAGCTTGAATCCCACGGGCTATGGCTACACCTTC. As protein: CASSLNPTGYGYTF.

The chain is built from TRBV12-3 or TRBV12-4 and TRBJ1-1; D perhaps matches TRBD1 (6 bases). The CDR3 is 13 residues long. The ends were cut back, 6 bases at V and 10 bases at J, with 18 bases in the middle. The CDR3 nucleotides read TGTGCCAGCAGCCAAGGGGGGGGTCAGGGAGCTTTCTTT. Translation gives CASSQGGGQGAFF.